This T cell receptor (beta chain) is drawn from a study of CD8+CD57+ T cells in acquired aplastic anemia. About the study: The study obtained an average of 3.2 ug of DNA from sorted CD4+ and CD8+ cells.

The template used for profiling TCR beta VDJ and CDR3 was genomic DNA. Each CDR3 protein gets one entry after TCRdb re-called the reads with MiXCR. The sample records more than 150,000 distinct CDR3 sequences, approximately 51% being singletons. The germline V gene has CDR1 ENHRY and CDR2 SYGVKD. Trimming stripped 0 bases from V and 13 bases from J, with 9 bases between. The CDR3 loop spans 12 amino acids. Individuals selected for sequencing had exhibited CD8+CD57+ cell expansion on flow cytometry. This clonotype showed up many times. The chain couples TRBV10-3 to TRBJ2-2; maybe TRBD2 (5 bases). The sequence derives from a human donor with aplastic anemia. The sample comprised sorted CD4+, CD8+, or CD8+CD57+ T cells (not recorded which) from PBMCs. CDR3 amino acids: CAISESTEALFF. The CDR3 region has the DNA TGTGCCATCAGTGAGTCCACGGAGGCGCTGTTTTTT.